This TCR beta chain was profiled in a study of tumor-infiltrating lymphocytes in primary liver carcinoma. The wider study: Primary liver carcinoma in the patients was surgically resected.

Findings and limits, study-wide: Tumors carried a top-250-clone fraction significantly exceeding that of blood (p = 0.039).

Unsorted whole blood served as the source of blood RNA, and germline DNA was extracted as well. These patients lived with chronic HBV infection and had never been treated. The CDR3 is made up of 15 amino acids. The germline CDR1 and CDR2 sequences are SGHAT and FQNNGV. cDNA specific to TCR beta was made from approximately 0.55 ug of total RNA, with a constant-region primer employed for priming. Three nested multiplex PCR rounds of slightly modified ARM-PCR generated TCR beta libraries. In the first two PCR rounds, TRBV1-TRBV30 forward primers were paired with a C-beta reverse primer, and each round lasted about 10 cycles. TCRdb re-derived calls from the multiplex PCR reads in MiXCR, one entry per CDR3 protein. The sample yields 310,000 or so distinct CDR3 sequences, less than 70% seen once. Comment on this clonotype: Antigen unknown. The junction shows a germline mismatch at one end, possibly a read error.

The genes are TRBV11-2 and TRBJ2-1; D is unresolved. The receptor was isolated from a middle-aged man with primary liver carcinoma and hepatitis B virus infection. The sequencing sample was made of peripheral blood. The CDR3 coding sequence is TGTGCCAGCAACTTAACCGCGCGCGGATATAATGAGCAGTTCTTC. Encoded protein: CASNLTARGYNEQFF. The variable domain in full, completed from reference TRBV11-2 and TRBJ2-1, reads EAGVAQSPRYKIIEKRQSVAFWCNPISGHATLYWYQQILGQGPKLLIQFQNNGVVDDSQLPKDRFSAERLKGVDSTLKIQPAKLEDSAVYLCASNLTARGYNEQFFGPGTRLTVL.